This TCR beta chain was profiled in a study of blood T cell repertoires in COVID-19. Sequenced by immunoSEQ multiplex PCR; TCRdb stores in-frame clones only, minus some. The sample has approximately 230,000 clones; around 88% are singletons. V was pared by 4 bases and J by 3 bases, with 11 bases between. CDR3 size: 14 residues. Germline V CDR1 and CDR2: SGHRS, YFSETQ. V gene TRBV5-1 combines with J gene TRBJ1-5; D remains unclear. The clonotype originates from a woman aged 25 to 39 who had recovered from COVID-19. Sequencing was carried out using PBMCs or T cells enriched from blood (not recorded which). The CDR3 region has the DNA TGCGCCAGCAGCCCCTCGGGAGTCAATCAGCCCCAGCATTTT. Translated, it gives CASSPSGVNQPQHF.